This is a list of T cell receptor beta chains from one sample in a study of molecular identifiers for immune sequencing clone quantification. TCRdb re-called the PCR reads through MiXCR, storing one row per CDR3 protein. The top ten clones hold about 0.85% of a sample with around 89,000 distinct CDR3 sequences, under 20% of them seen once. The sequencing sample was made of naive CD8+ T cells from blood, with Jurkat cell RNA spiked in. These receptors were taken from a human donor in good health. Some libraries in this study had Jurkat cell RNA spiked in. The CDR3 runs from the conserved cysteine through the conserved F or W. The D gene is left open where the match is weak. Only some rows state a clone size, as once, few, many or a class for expanded clones.

.	TRBV27	TRBJ2-7	many	TGTGCCAGCAGTAAACTATACAGGGATGCGGCGCAGTACTTC	CASSKLYRDAAQYF
TRBD1	TRBV5-8	TRBJ2-2	few	TGTGCCAGCGGCTTGTGGACAGGATCGAACACCGGGGAGCTGTTTTTT	CASGLWTGSNTGELFF
.	TRBV5-5	TRBJ2-3	many	TGTGCCAGCAGCTTGCCACTGGATGGAGATACGCAGTATTTT	CASSLPLDGDTQYF
.	TRBV19	TRBJ1-4	many	TGTGCCAGTAGTATAGGGGAAAAACTGTTTTTT	CASSIGEKLFF
TRBD2	TRBV28	TRBJ2-1	many	TGTGCCAGCAGTCCCCTTAGCGGGAGAGATTACAATGAGCAGTTCTTC	CASSPLSGRDYNEQFF
.	TRBV6-2/TRBV6-3	TRBJ2-3	once	TGTGCCAGCAGCCACCGTGACAGGATCACAGATACGCAGTATTTT	CASSHRDRITDTQYF
TRBD2	TRBV12-3/TRBV12-4	TRBJ2-3	many	TGTGCCAGCAGTTTGGACTCCGGGACTAGCGGGACTTCAGATACGCAGTATTTT	CASSLDSGTSGTSDTQYF
.	TRBV6-2/TRBV6-3	TRBJ2-7	many	TGTGCCAGCAGTTCAACCGGGACCCAACACACCTACGAGCAGTACTTC	CASSSTGTQHTYEQYF
.	TRBV2	TRBJ1-1	few	TGTGCCACCCCACAGACGGGGTTAAACACTGAAGCTTTCTTT	CATPQTGLNTEAFF
TRBD2	TRBV7-2	TRBJ2-3	many	TGTGCCAGCAGCTTAGCGCTGCCTAGCGGCCCCACAGATACGCAGTATTTT	CASSLALPSGPTDTQYF
.	TRBV20-1	TRBJ1-4	.	TGCAGTGCTAGACCCGTAGGACCGACATATTATGAAAAACTGTTTTTT	CSARPVGPTYYEKLFF
.	TRBV9	TRBJ1-5	many	TGTGCCAGCAGCCCAGGACGGAATAGCAATCAGCCCCAGCATTTT	CASSPGRNSNQPQHF